Below are 26 T cell receptor beta chains sequenced from a single sample in a study of tumor and adjacent non-tumor tissue in lung cancer. TCRbeta libraries were built with three rounds of nested PCR, modified from ARM-PCR. Each CDR3 protein gets one entry after TCRdb re-called the multiplex PCR reads with MiXCR. The sample holds approximately 79,000 distinct CDR3 sequences; roughly 62% are singletons and the top ten take 15%. The template was RNA from unsorted bulk tissue. Input material: lung tumor tissue. All receptors derive from a man in his sixties or seventies with non-small cell lung cancer.

Notes on this clonotype: Since a much larger clone is just one base distant, this may be a read error. The CDR3 ends on some other residue instead of the conserved phenylalanine or tryptophan, so this is likely a read error. The genes are TRBV10-3 and TRBJ2-5; 10 bases are a match to TRBD2. This CDR3 region has 16 residues. V lost 3 bases, J lost 5 bases, and 9 bases stayed unmatched. Germline V gene data show CDR1 as ENHRY and CDR2 as SYGVKD. CDR3 in amino acids: CAISEGSGGAWETQYI. The DNA for the CDR3 is TGTGCCATCAGTGAAGGAAGCGGGGGGGCCTGGGAGACCCAGTACATC.

Note on this clonotype: A single base separates this from a much larger clone, so it may be a read error. This rearrangement joins TRBV7-8 to TRBJ2-1, with 7 positions matching TRBD2. V lost 4 bases and J lost 7; bases outside the gene matches: 7. Germline lookup yields CDR1 SGHVS and CDR2 FQNEAQ. This CDR3 has 14 residues. The chain's CDR3 is CASSSLARSNEQFF. The CDR3 DNA follows: TGTGCCAGCAGCTCACTAGCGAGAAGTAATGAGCAGTTCTTC.

Comment on this clonotype: The junction and the germline gene differ at one end; a read error may be behind it. This sequence joins TRBV28 and TRBJ1-5; no reliable D call. This CDR3 spans 15 amino acids. The germline V gene encodes CDR1 MDHEN and CDR2 SYDVKM. CDR3 amino acids: CASTVLIGPNQSQHF. DNA for the CDR3: TGTGCCAGCACCGTCCTGATCGGTCCTAATCAGTCCCAGCATTTT.

About this clonotype: Without the conserved terminal phenylalanine or tryptophan, this CDR3 likely stems from a read error. The chain's CDR3 is CASSEAGSGNPPLHS. CDR3 sequence (DNA): TGTGCCAGCAGTGAAGCAGGGTCGGGTAATCCACCCCTCCACTCT. This chain links TRBV6-1 with TRBJ1-6; unclear D gene. This CDR3 has 15 amino acids. Per germline, CDR1 MNHNS and CDR2 SASEGT.

This clonotype was picked up one time. Relative to the germline gene, one junction end is altered; a read error may explain this. V usage is TRBV29-1 and J usage is TRBJ1-1; D not certain. This CDR3 has 13 amino acids. Germline V lookup: CDR1 SQVTM, CDR2 ANQGSEA. The CDR3 spells CSAAPGLITEAFF. The CDR3 DNA reads as TGTAGCGCCGCTCCTGGGTTGATCACTGAAGCTTTCTTT.

The chain's CDR3 is CASSLAGTSGCNEQFF. CDR3 nucleotide sequence: TGTGCCAGCAGCCTCGCCGGTACTAGCGGCTGCAATGAGCAGTTCTTC. This chain joins TRBV4-2 and TRBJ2-1; 8 bases are shared with TRBD2. The CDR3 is made up of 16 amino acids. Germline V gene data show CDR1 as LGHNA and CDR2 as YNFKEQ. The ends lost 4 bases at V and 6 bases at J; junction bases unmatched: 11.

This clonotype has more than one count but fewer than ten. A much more abundant neighbour one base away suggests this may be a read error. The V call is TRBV12-3 or TRBV12-4, the J call TRBJ2-2; D is possibly TRBD1 (7 bases). The CDR3 totals 15 residues. CDR3 in DNA: TGTGCCAGCAGTTACGGGACAGTTTACACCGGGGGGCTGTTTTTT. The encoded protein is CASSYGTVYTGGLFF.

In the case of this clonotype: A read error may be the cause here, since a much bigger clone is one base away. The chain couples TRBV5-4 to TRBJ1-3; D may be TRBD1 (5 bases). The CDR3 totals 16 residues. V shed 3 bases and J shed 3 bases, with 16 bases lying between them. The V gene's germline CDR1 is SGHNT and CDR2 YYREEE (reference sequence). CDR3: CASSSSRGLGGNTIYF. CDR3 DNA sequence: TGTGCCAGCAGCTCGTCTCGGGGGTTAGGTGGAAACACCATATATTTT.

This clonotype was seen ten or more times. V usage is TRBV12-3 or TRBV12-4 and J usage is TRBJ2-7; D may match TRBD1 or TRBD2 (5 bases each). This CDR3 is 12 amino acids long. V was trimmed by 3 bases and J by 6 bases, leaving 9 bases between them. The CDR3 DNA is TGTGCCAGCAGTTTCGGGGCGGCCGAGCAGTACTTC. Translation: CASSFGAAEQYF.

To note about this clonotype: The germline gene is not matched at one end of the junction; a read error may be the cause. The chain employs TRBV5-1 and TRBJ2-1, with D perhaps being TRBD1 or TRBD2 (5 bases each). CDR1 is SGHRS and CDR2 is YFSETQ in the germline V gene. The CDR3 runs 17 residues. CDR3 DNA sequence: TGCGCTAGCAGCTCCATTCCTACTAACGGGGCCAGGCATGAGCAGTTCTTC. It is translated as CASSSIPTNGARHEQFF.

As concerns this clonotype: A read error may explain this, as a much larger clone is one base away. V usage is TRBV20-1 and J usage is TRBJ1-5; D gene ambiguous. CDR3 size: 12 residues. Germline V gene data show CDR1 as DFQATT and CDR2 as SNEGSKA (reference sequence). The CDR3 DNA reads as TGCAGAGTATGGCAGTCCAATCAGCCCCAGCATTTT. Protein sequence: CRVWQSNQPQHF.

This clonotype was detected a few times. This may be a read error: a much more frequent sequence differs by one nucleotide. The V call is TRBV29-1, the J call TRBJ2-5, with D possibly TRBD2 on 6 matching bases. CDR1 and CDR2 (germline): SQVTM, ANQGSEA. This CDR3 spans 13 amino acids. The CDR3 DNA follows: TGCAGCGTCCCGGCGGGGACGGGAGAGGCCCAGTACTTC. Amino acid sequence: CSVPAGTGEAQYF.

Concerning this clonotype: This may be a read error: a much more frequent sequence differs by one nucleotide. The rearrangement joins TRBV4-1 to TRBJ2-2; tentatively, D is TRBD1 or TRBD2 (5 bases each). Per germline, CDR1 MGHRA and CDR2 YSYEKL. The CDR3 consists of 21 residues. Trimming left V 2 bases short and J 4 bases short, with 29 bases between. The CDR3 coding sequence is TGCGCCAGCAGCCAAAAAAAGGGCCAGGACCGACCAGGGAGCGGCACCGGGGAGCTGTTTTTT. Residues: CASSQKKGQDRPGSGTGELFF.

In nucleotides, the CDR3 is TGTGCCAGCAGCCTTCTAGTGGGGGGGCGAGAGACCCAGTACTTC. This gives the protein CASSLLVGGRETQYF. This rearrangement joins TRBV11-2 to TRBJ2-5; maybe TRBD2 (7 bases). Per the germline V gene, CDR1 is SGHAT and CDR2 is FQNNGV. This CDR3 has 15 residues. With 5 bases removed from V and 4 bases from J, the gap between germline ends came to 17 bases.

This clonotype was picked up one time. Germline and junction disagree at one end, which may indicate a read error. The V gene is TRBV11-1, the J gene TRBJ2-5, with 7 bases fitting TRBD1. The CDR3 loop spans 12 amino acids. Germline assignment: CDR1 SGHAT and CDR2 FQDESV (reference sequence). The CDR3 sequence: CASSPGGESQYF. In nucleotides, the CDR3 is TGTGCTAGCAGCCCAGGGGGAGAGAGCCAGTACTTC.

A word on this clonotype: Germline is not matched at one junction end, which may reflect a read error. The rearrangement uses TRBV20-1 and TRBJ2-1; a weak D match, TRBD2 (5 bases). The length of the CDR3 is 15 residues. Germline V gene sequence: CDR1 DFQATT, CDR2 SNEGSKA (reference sequence). The CDR3 DNA is TGCTGTGCTAGCTCGACGGAGAGACTCTACAATGAGCAGTTCTTC. Translated, it gives CCASSTERLYNEQFF.

The chain uses TRBV5-6 and TRBJ2-3; 8 positions agree with TRBD1. The CDR3 extends over 18 amino acids. With V trimmed by 6 bases and J by 4 bases, 19 bases remained unmatched. Germline CDR1 reads SGHDT; CDR2 reads YYEEEE. CDR3 amino acids: CASNLERETGGLSDTQYF. The CDR3 DNA is TGTGCCAGCAACTTAGAGCGTGAAACAGGGGGTTTGTCAGATACGCAGTATTTT.

The V call is TRBV4-2, the J call TRBJ2-5; possible D gene TRBD2, 6 bases. CDR3 length equals 18 residues. The germline V gene has CDR1 LGHNA and CDR2 YNFKEQ. V was clipped by 5 bases and J by 5 bases, with 27 bases between them. The CDR3 reads CASSVSVADQHSQETQYF. The DNA for the CDR3 is TGTGCCAGCAGCGTTTCGGTAGCGGACCAACACTCCCAGGAGACCCAGTACTTC.

Worth noting for this clonotype: A much larger clone differs from this one at a single base, so this may be a read error. CDR3 DNA: TGTGCCAGCAGCTTAGACAGGTCCAGCCCCTGCGAGCAGTACTTC. Amino acids: CASSLDRSSPCEQYF. V usage is TRBV5-4 and J usage is TRBJ2-7; possible D gene TRBD1, 6 bases. From germline, CDR1 is SGHNT and CDR2 YYREEE (reference sequence). This CDR3 has 15 residues. V gave up 2 bases and J gave up 6 bases, with 18 bases separating them.

This clonotype was recorded at least ten times. This chain uses TRBV7-9 with TRBJ1-6; possibly TRBD1 for D (5 bases). V was trimmed by 5 bases and J by 8 bases, leaving 10 bases between them. The CDR3 runs to 13 residues. Looked up from germline, CDR1 is SEHNR and CDR2 is FQNEAQ (reference sequence). CDR3 nucleotide sequence: TGTGCCAGCAGCAGGGACCTCTATTCACCCCTCCACTTT. It translates to CASSRDLYSPLHF.

Worth noting for this clonotype: Since a much larger clone is just one base distant, this may be a read error. CDR3 sequence reads: CASSLLGQGSRGANVLTF. The CDR3, as DNA: TGTGCCAGCAGCCTCCTCGGACAGGGGTCAAGAGGGGCCAACGTCCTGACTTTC. This chain joins TRBV5-6 and TRBJ2-6, with TRBD1 matching 9 bases. J was trimmed by 4 bases and V by 4 bases; bases with no gene match: 12. CDR3 length: 18 residues. The germline V gene has CDR1 SGHDT and CDR2 YYEEEE.

This clonotype has only a few counts. This sequence joins TRBV20-1 and TRBJ1-6; D is unresolved. Trimming took off 1 base at V and 7 bases at J, with 11 bases between the two ends. Germline V CDR1 and CDR2: DFQATT, SNEGSKA (reference sequence). This CDR3 is built from 14 residues. The CDR3, as DNA: TGCAGTGCTAGAGGCACGCGCGAAAATTCACCCCTCCACTTT. Residues: CSARGTRENSPLHF.

This clonotype showed up many times. The chain uses TRBV6-5 and TRBJ1-3; D is uncertain. With 0 bases removed from V and 1 base from J, the gap between germline ends came to 10 bases. CDR1 is MNHEY, CDR2 SVGAGI, per germline. The CDR3 has 16 residues. The CDR3 DNA is TGTGCCAGCAGTTACTCGGCGGGTCCTTCTGGAAACACCATATATTTT. It encodes CASSYSAGPSGNTIYF.

Note on this clonotype: The junction differs from germline at one of its ends, possibly a read error. CDR3 DNA: TGTGCCAGCAATTTATCGGGAGCTGACGAGCAGTACTTC. Protein sequence: CASNLSGADEQYF. The rearrangement links TRBV28 to TRBJ2-7, with TRBD2 as a possible D gene (6 bases). From germline, CDR1 is MDHEN and CDR2 SYDVKM. This CDR3 has 13 residues.

The chain has TRBV6-2 or TRBV6-3 and TRBJ2-7; 7 bases align to TRBD2. V was clipped by 6 bases and J by 6 bases; unmatched bases: 11. Germline V gene sequence: CDR1 MNHEY, CDR2 SVGEGT. The CDR3 runs 14 residues. The CDR3 region has the DNA TGTGCCAGCAGAGATCAGGGACTAACCTCCGAGCAGTACTTC. Its protein product is CASRDQGLTSEQYF.

In regard to this clonotype: One base away lies a much larger clone, so this may be a sequencing read error. The chain has TRBV5-6 and TRBJ1-5, with a weak D call TRBD1 (6 bases). Germline V gene sequence: CDR1 SGHDT, CDR2 YYEEEE. The CDR3 covers 15 residues. V was trimmed by 2 bases and J by 3 bases, leaving 12 bases between them. This CDR3 is CASSFGGGSNQPQHF. Here the CDR3 DNA reads TGTGCCAGCAGCTTTGGGGGGGGCTCCAATCAGCCCCAGCATTTT.